Listed below are T cell receptor beta chains from one sample, sequenced in a study of molecular identifiers for immune sequencing clone quantification. TCRdb re-called the PCR reads through MiXCR, storing one row per CDR3 protein. The sample includes roughly 71,000 distinct CDR3 sequences, around a sixth seen only once; the top ten take 1.5% to 1.7%. What was sequenced was naive CD8+ T cells from blood, with Jurkat cell RNA spiked in. Every receptor here comes from a human donor in good health. Some libraries in this study had Jurkat cell RNA spiked in. Each CDR3 is given with its conserved first and last residue.

TRBJ1-5,TRBV28,CASSLIGQGSLPQHF
TRBJ2-1,TRBV5-4,CASTPPGQETNEQFF
TRBJ1-1,TRBV7-9,CASTHALAQGLAFF
TRBJ2-2,TRBV27,CASSSVGERTNTGELFF
TRBJ2-4,TRBV21-1,CASSTTGSLAKNIQYF
TRBJ2-3,TRBV5-6,CASSASVGGSDTQYF
TRBJ2-7,TRBV2,CASLSGRGHNEQYF
TRBJ2-5,TRBV7-8,CASSHPSLLAGEETQYF
TRBJ2-1,TRBV7-6,CASSLGQGAYTYNEQFF
TRBJ2-1,TRBV6-2/TRBV6-3,CASSYSDRYNEQFF
TRBJ1-1,TRBV7-8,CASSPWGVNTEAFF
TRBJ2-2,TRBV6-5,CASSYASRLAGYTGELFF
TRBJ2-1,TRBV24-1,CATSSLAGVFFNEQFF
TRBJ2-1,TRBV4-3,CASSQADWGNEQFF
TRBJ2-7,TRBV4-2,CASSHGGTPEQYF
TRBJ2-7,TRBV9,CASSTREGDDEQYF
TRBJ2-7,TRBV7-9,CASSPNRGLSSYEQYF
TRBJ2-3,TRBV7-2,CASSFLAGESTDTQYF
TRBJ1-5,TRBV21-1,CASLPRDSNQPQHF
TRBJ1-1,TRBV12-3/TRBV12-4,CVNSLARGRSMNTEAFF
TRBJ1-2,TRBV9,CASSASWDLSNGYTF
TRBJ2-5,TRBV11-2,CASSLDPSFSVETQYF
TRBJ2-7,TRBV4-1,CASSPRDAVREQYF
TRBJ1-1,TRBV4-2,CASSQDSRVYTEAFF
TRBJ2-7,TRBV13,CASSPRASGYEQYF